This TCR beta chain was documented in a study of cytomegalovirus exposure and HLA in healthy donors listed by TCRdb under 2017. With regard to the full study: An earlier analysis of approximately 640 of the donors reported 250 to 300 Gb of sequence data and 100 million to 140 million unique TCR beta sequences from 150 million to 200 million T cells. An early release covering around 630 HLA-typed donors comprised about 320 gigabases of sequencing data and 65 million to 100 million unique TCR sequences. Of the 300 to 500 genotyped donors, 70% to 90% were placed in the genetic ancestry cluster associated with self-reported Caucasian donors. The aim of the study was to test whether cataloging public T cell receptors could identify signatures of past pathogen exposure. The T cell repertoires of under 750 subjects were profiled by immunosequencing and related to cytomegalovirus serostatus. Besides the first cohort of roughly 640 subjects, a separate validation cohort made up of 95 to 150 different subjects was used. High-throughput TCR immunosequencing, statistical association of individual TCRs with disease status, and machine learning were combined to predict cytomegalovirus infection status. A later analysis re-examined previously published TCR beta repertoires from more than 600 donors and added high-resolution HLA genotyping to investigate patterns of TCR occurrence. Rather than using new phenotypic data, the later analysis identified candidate immune exposures from TCR beta sequences and from how often those sequences occurred across donors. In an earlier analysis of roughly 600 of the donors, high-throughput TCR beta sequencing was used to judge whether each TCR beta V gene segment behaved as functional or pseudogenic. Donor age, sex, ethnicity and CMV serostatus were collected together with the repertoire data. A later genetic analysis took genome-wide SNP genotypes for about 55% of the roughly 700 donors and used that subset as a discovery cohort. Every discovery cohort repertoire had been produced on one sequencing platform. HLA typing covered class I and class II loci at four-digit resolution. Typing coverage differed by locus: A, B, C, DRB1 and DQB1 were typed in about 620-630 donors, DQA1 in around 500, DPA1 in 600 to 610, and DPB1 in 400 to 490. About 5 DR-DQ haplotypes were handled as single units for association and clustering, since linkage in the cohort was strong. Across around 400 genotyped donors of the cohort, an average of roughly 250,000 unique TCR beta nucleotide sequences per donor were sequenced, and roughly 20% of those sequences were non-productive. What the research found in general, with its limitations: In a later genetic analysis, fewer N-insertions in productive TCRs were reported among donors in an Asian-associated ancestry cluster than the approximately 670-donor mean. In a later analysis, TCR association rates were found to vary across HLA loci, with the most associated TCRs seen for DRB1 alleles and the fewest for HLA-C alleles. The study listed 150 to 200 TCR beta chains as associated with cytomegalovirus. In this cohort, only TCR beta chains were sequenced, and detectable features were limited by the absence of alpha or paired-chain data. Most TCR sequences were observed very rarely across donors, whereas some public TCRs were present in many individuals. A few of the identified cytomegalovirus-associated TCR beta chains were confirmed in vitro to be specific for cytomegalovirus antigens. Some IMGT-functional V segments, including TRBV6-2 and TRBV6-3, could not be distinguished by the 87-base-pair reads and were therefore excluded. At a false discovery rate of 0.05, a later analysis linked around 17,000 TCR beta sequences to specific HLA alleles. Because some donors lacked HLA typing at each locus, the association tests relied only on the typed subset. Because counts were too low, seventeen rarely observed V segments, including chromosome 9 orphons, were left out of the earlier analysis of several hundred of the donors. When HLA alleles, especially DR and DQ, strongly co-occurred, TCR associations were difficult to assign to individual alleles. Correlated functional status among segregating V segments might reflect linkage disequilibrium, but an unknown experimental factor could not be ruled out. According to a later analysis, most CMV-associated TCR beta chains appeared to be HLA-restricted, and the HLA associations seemed to be driven largely by CMV exposure. The sequencing pipeline was judged likely to have produced a cluster of highly shared sequence variants as a technical artifact. A further reported finding was that TCR beta sequences accurately predicted the HLA-A and HLA-B alleles for most subjects in the first cohort. The only immune exposure information available for the cohort was CMV serostatus. V-gene and J-gene trimming of TCR beta chains was associated with a missense DCLRE1C variant in a later genetic analysis, and the association was replicated in an independent cohort. According to the authors, the approach could potentially be generalized to other disease states and immunological phenotypes. In both the original and validation cohorts, the classifier was reported to diagnose cytomegalovirus status with high specificity and sensitivity. Several of the top co-occurrence clusters appeared to be linked to parvovirus B19, influenza, CMV and Epstein-Barr virus, according to a later analysis. An earlier analysis of approximately 590 of the donors showed that most TCR beta V segments appeared in productive rearrangements either about 90% or about 30% of the time, which broadly matched IMGT annotations. The presence/absence analyses assumed that sequencing depth was roughly uniform across donors, and that assumption may not be true. A later analysis found that HLA-associated TCR beta chains were more clonally expanded and had lower generation probabilities than equally common non-associated chains.

Library generation was performed with the immunoSEQ multiplex PCR assay. A mixture of 60 forward primers for TCR Vbeta segments and 13 reverse primers for TCR Jbeta segments was used in the multiplex PCR. Amplification of the CDR3 region of rearranged TCR beta genes was performed with a multiplex PCR assay on genomic DNA. On the Illumina HiSeq System, the amplified TCR beta libraries were sequenced as 87-base-pair reads. The published analysis was carried out like this. A later analysis counted about 76 million unique TCR beta chains across the 650 to 700 repertoires, and roughly 10 million of these chains were shared by at least two donors. Raw reads were error-corrected and collapsed into unique sequences by a nearest-neighbor algorithm in which closely related sequences were merged to remove PCR and sequencing errors. V, D and J gene segments were assigned by aligning CDR3 sequences to IMGT reference sequences. Each retained sequence needed at least a six-nucleotide match to both a V gene segment and a J gene segment. A rearrangement counted as productive if the CDR3 had no stop codons and remained in frame with V and J, and every other rearrangement counted as non-productive. Following IMGT convention, CDR3 was defined as the stretch from the second conserved V-encoded cysteine to the conserved J-encoded phenylalanine. In an earlier analysis of around 640 of the donors, sequences lacking an unambiguous match to a single V gene segment were excluded. In an earlier analysis of 587 of the donors, V segments were called functional above 56.7% productive rearrangements and were called segregating when the between-donor standard deviation exceeded 5%. A statistical classification framework was built to diagnose cytomegalovirus status from the catalog of TCR beta chain sequences. A later analysis assigned V and J genes by comparing TCR nucleotide sequences with IMGT/GENE-DB human TR gene sequences. In a later analysis, CDR3 sequences and most-parsimonious VDJ recombination scenarios were assigned using the TCRdist pipeline. A later analysis defined each TCR beta chain by its CDR3 amino acid sequence plus V-gene family, and excluded reads lacking a unique V-gene family. As a way to deal with suspected cross-contamination and a sequencing artifact, a later analysis dropped approximately 570 nucleotide sequences that were highly shared and had low generation probability. A later analysis calculated a clonal expansion index for each public chain from normalized within-repertoire ranks of inferred template counts. In a later analysis, generation probabilities were computed using a VDJ recombination model fitted to out-of-frame rearrangements, and the results were checked against IGoR. In a later analysis, hypergeometric tests were used to score TCR-TCR, TCR-HLA and TCR-CMV co-occurrence, with a repertoire-size bias correction applied to TCR pairs. To estimate false discovery rates, a later analysis permuted the HLA or CMV assignments 20 times. In a later analysis, co-occurring TCRs were grouped using DBSCAN, with TCRdist sequence similarity added in when clustering inside HLA-allele-positive subsets. Repertoires with fewer than 30,000 or more than 120,000 public chains, plus five repertoires with anomalous nucleotide sharing, were excluded from co-occurrence clustering. TCRdb mirrors the immuneACCESS table, restricted to in-frame sequences. Some clones are absent from its copies; in checked studies, under half trace to an unresolved V gene, and the reason for the others is unknown. The V and J calls and the clone size are those of that table, but D and trimming were determined from the DNA. The data table for this sample lists 60,000 to 90,000 clones. About 5% of the sample is held by the ten biggest clonotypes.

In total, 600 or so healthy bone marrow donors made up the cohort. All cohort members were sampled while nominally healthy, although unrecorded immune exposures were likely present. The donor was CMV seropositive and belonged to the group of around 300 seropositive cohort members. A peripheral blood sample was provided by each donor, and peripheral blood mononuclear cells were used for TCR beta sequencing. Genomic DNA extraction from the blood cell samples was performed with the Qiagen DNeasy Blood Extraction Kit. V loses 4 bases of germline sequence and J loses 3 bases, and the interval between the two ends is 13 bases. CDR1 and CDR2, looked up from the germline V gene (reference sequence), are SGHNT and YYREEE. Its CDR3 holds 14 amino acids, cysteine through phenylalanine. Kept here is only the CDR3 DNA, which spans 42 bases and is read in frame from base 1. Notes on this clone: What this receptor recognizes is not known.

The specimen was PBMCs. This sequence uses TRBV5-4 and TRBJ2-5, and TRBD1 may be the D gene, going by 6 matching bases. This receptor was identified in a woman in her forties in good health and CMV-seropositive. The CDR3 reads as follows: CASSLPGTKETQYF. Read as DNA, the sequence is TGTGCCAGCAGCCTACCCGGGACAAAAGAGACCCAGTACTTC. With the rest looked up from the reference TRBV5-4 and TRBJ2-5 genes rather than sequenced, the full variable domain is ETGVTQSPTHLIKTRGQQVTLRCSSQSGHNTVSWYQQALGQGPQFIFQYYREEENGRGNFPPRFSGLQFPNYSSELNVNALELDDSALYLCASSLPGTKETQYFGPGTRLLVL.